Listed below are T cell receptor beta chains from one sample, sequenced in a study of CD8 T cells in Susac syndrome. In TCRdb, the immunoSEQ multiplex PCR reads were re-called with MiXCR into one record per CDR3 protein. There are a few hundred thousand distinct CDR3 sequences in the sample; about 95% occur only once, and 0.075% to 0.095% lies in the top ten. The source material was CD4+ T cells from PBMCs. These receptors were collected from a human donor with multiple sclerosis. Each CDR3 is given with its conserved first and last residue. The D gene is left open where the match is weak. Some rows mark clone size as missing; the rest say once, few, many or name a class of expanded clone.

V gene	J gene	D gene	clone size	CDR3 length	CDR3 protein	CDR3 DNA
TRBV25-1	TRBJ2-7	TRBD2	.	16	CASSEWGEGRPYEQYF	TGTGCCAGCAGTGAATGGGGGGAGGGGAGGCCCTACGAGCAGTACTTC
TRBV18	TRBJ2-4	TRBD2	.	15	CASSPRGRDVNIQYF	TGTGCCAGCTCACCGAGAGGGAGGGATGTTAACATTCAGTACTTC
TRBV20-1	TRBJ1-2	.	.	21	CSAQWRGGLESLRTEFYGYTF	TGCAGTGCCCAATGGAGGGGGGGGCTGGAGAGTCTAAGAACAGAGTTCTATGGCTACACCTTC
TRBV6-6	TRBJ2-7	.	.	13	CASRGGAANEQYF	TGTGCCAGCAGAGGAGGGGCCGCAAACGAGCAGTACTTC
TRBV19	TRBJ2-3	.	.	11	CASSTRAAQYF	TGTGCCAGTAGTACTAGGGCTGCGCAGTATTTT
TRBV2	TRBJ2-3	TRBD2	.	15	CASSDSSGRTDTQYF	TGTGCCAGCAGTGATTCTAGCGGGCGCACAGATACGCAGTATTTT
TRBV20-1	TRBJ2-7	.	.	13	CSAREGHLYEQYF	TGCAGTGCGCGCGAGGGACACCTCTACGAGCAGTACTTC
TRBV20-1	TRBJ2-2	TRBD1	once	15	CSAPDRAGKAGELFF	TGCAGTGCGCCAGACAGGGCTGGAAAGGCCGGGGAGCTGTTTTTT
TRBV27	TRBJ2-1	.	.	15	CASSFVPVIYNEQFF	TGTGCCAGCAGTTTTGTTCCTGTCATCTACAATGAGCAGTTCTTC
TRBV5-1	TRBJ2-3	.	.	15	CASSFAPGATDTQYF	TGCGCCAGCAGCTTCGCTCCGGGGGCCACAGATACGCAGTATTTT
TRBV9	TRBJ2-7	.	.	12	CASSIGSYEQYF	TGTGCCAGCAGCATTGGCAGCTACGAGCAGTACTTC
TRBV29-1	TRBJ2-1	.	.	10	CSASVSEQFF	TGCAGCGCCTCAGTGTCAGAGCAGTTCTTC
TRBV7-2	TRBJ2-5	TRBD1	.	13	CASSPGQGQTQYF	TGTGCCAGCAGCCCAGGACAGGGGCAGACCCAGTACTTC
TRBV2	TRBJ1-5	TRBD1	once	16	CASSDGTGGGGQPQHF	TGTGCCAGCAGTGACGGGACAGGGGGCGGAGGTCAGCCCCAGCATTTT
TRBV12-3/TRBV12-4	TRBJ2-7	.	once	13	CASSRKGVHEQYF	TGTGCCAGCAGTCGAAAAGGGGTCCACGAGCAGTACTTC
TRBV12-5	TRBJ2-1	TRBD2	.	18	CASGLDPTSGWSYNEQFF	TGTGCTAGTGGTTTGGATCCAACTAGCGGGTGGTCCTACAATGAGCAGTTCTTC
TRBV20-1	TRBJ2-3	.	.	16	CSAVQGSLGYTDTQYF	TGCAGTGCGGTACAAGGGTCCCTCGGGTACACAGATACGCAGTATTTT